The source of this T cell receptor beta chain is a study of spatial heterogeneity in lung cancer (dated by TCRdb to about 2019). With respect to the entire study: More beta-chain than alpha-chain transcripts were consistently detected, likely reflecting higher beta-chain transcript abundance. In tumor regions, TCR transcript counts showed a strong correlation with a T cell transcriptional module score from matched bulk RNA-seq. In the raw uncorrected reads, each unique combination of TCR and UMI appeared more than ten times on average. The study quantitatively compared TCR alpha and beta repertoires across multiple tumor regions, matched nontumor lung and blood in non-small cell lung cancer. The study linked features of the TCR repertoire to counts of nonsynonymous mutations, which were determined by whole-exome sequencing of tumor tissue. At surgery, roughly 220 tumor regions, 63 to 70 matched nontumor lung samples and 56 PBMC samples were TCR-sequenced for both alpha and beta chains.

V and J lose 1 base and 5 bases, and a span of 12 bases separates them. The germline V gene gives CDR1 as MNHEY and CDR2 as SVGAGI. Its CDR3 holds 15 amino acids, cysteine through phenylalanine. Left in the record is the CDR3 DNA by itself, 45 bases read in frame from the first base. Library construction relied on 5' RACE. The sequencing machine was a NextSeq 500. In the TCR library protocol, a unique molecular identifier was attached to each TCR cDNA molecule so that PCR and sequencing errors could be corrected. The authors processed their data as follows. Decombinator tools were used for TCR identification, UMI-based error correction and CDR3 extraction. TCRs above a frequency of 2 per 1,000, corresponding to the top 1% of the tumor frequency distribution, were defined as expanded. Expanded tumor TCRs statistically deemed absent (corrected P<0.05) from at least one tumor region were classed as regional, and all other expanded tumor TCRs were classed as ubiquitous. Each repertoire was subsampled 100 times to 5,000 TCRs, after which Renyi diversity was computed with the R vegan package. CDR3 similarity networks were constructed using string-kernel similarity of amino acid triplets, with links drawn between CDR3s whose pairwise similarity was above 0.82. TCRdb trimmed public reads at Q25 via fastp, called clones via MiXCR and kept in-frame beta chains. A single entry per CDR3 protein holds the most common genes and DNA from its merged rows. TCRdb, not the original authors, processed these V and J calls. A total of about 15,000 distinct CDR3 sequences appear in this sample, around 7.8% of them only once. The ten largest clones add up to about 8.9% of the sample.

Study-wide findings and limitations: Estimated TCR-seq coverage of tumor T cells was only roughly 7% for alpha chains and about 12% for beta chains. The count of ubiquitous expanded TCRs correlated with the count of ubiquitous nonsynonymous mutations, and the count of regional expanded TCRs correlated with the count of regional nonsynonymous mutations. Additional single-cell paired TCR alpha and beta sequencing was considered necessary to confirm, at a functional level, the hypothesis that regional TCRs recognize regional mutations. The tumor nonsynonymous mutation count correlated with the number of expanded intratumoral alpha and beta TCRs.

This clonotype is classified as medium-sized (0.01 to 0.1%). There is no known antigen for this receptor. Per-base qualities were not stored, and no clone one base away is much larger. This specimen's time point label, interpreted: sample taken at primary tumor resection. The donors were some 70 patients from the lung TRACERx cohort who had early-stage, untreated non-small cell lung cancer. TCR sequencing used whole RNA extracted from tumor and nontumor lung tissue, or from cryopreserved PBMC samples, without cell sorting. Patients were selected for TCR sequencing only if sufficient RNA was available from at least two tumor regions. Before selection, tumor and adjacent nontumor lung specimens were reviewed by a lung pathologist.

This clonotype was obtained from a male donor with early-stage non-small cell lung cancer. The sample here was lung tumor tissue, taken at surgery. Rearrangement joined TRBV6-5 to TRBJ2-1; a confident D gene designation cannot be given. This receptor carries the CDR3 CASSYLKGRDNEQFF. At the DNA level, the sequence is TGTGCCAGCAGTTACTTGAAAGGGCGAGACAATGAGCAGTTCTTC.